The 24 T cell receptor beta chains presented below share a single source sample, sequenced in a study of regulatory T cells in long-lasting Graves disease. CDR3 regions were amplified by Arm-PCR using iRepertoire HTBI primers to build TCR beta libraries. TCRdb analysed the multiplex PCR reads with MiXCR anew, one entry per CDR3 protein. The sample has 400,000 to 550,000 distinct CDR3 sequences, about 16% seen once. Documented time point: newly diagnosed GD, antithyroid drugs for less than 3 months. The TCR library was prepared using RNA isolated from PBMCs. The same sample was also used in a study of T cells in Graves' hyperthyroidism and ophthalmopathy.

The sample was peripheral blood mononuclear cells (PBMCs), taken at new diagnosis, from a patient treated with antithyroid drugs. The receptors here all came from a woman younger than 45 with Graves disease.

The sample holds a few counts of this clonotype. This chain connects TRBV6-1 to TRBJ2-3, with TRBD1 as a possible D gene (6 bases). Gene TRBJ2-5 matches the end of the DNA better, so the J call may be wrong. The CDR3 extends over 12 amino acids. Germline V gives CDR1 MNHNS, CDR2 SASEGT. The CDR3 DNA is TGTGCCAGCAGCCACAGGGTTGAGACCCAGTACTTC. Translated: CASSHRVETQYF.

This clonotype came up many times. This chain links TRBV28 with TRBJ1-2, with 10 bases aligning to TRBD1. The CDR3 runs 12 residues. The germline V gene encodes CDR1 MDHEN and CDR2 SYDVKM. Germline trimming cut 4 bases from V and 10 bases from J; bases unmatched to any gene: 3. The CDR3 DNA follows: TGTGCCAGCAGTTGGGACAGGGGAACCTACACCTTC. Its translation is CASSWDRGTYTF.

This clonotype was found many times. The CDR3 DNA reads TGTGCCAGCTCACCTGGGCTAATAAATGAGCAGTTCTTC. Amino acid sequence: CASSPGLINEQFF. This sequence joins TRBV18 and TRBJ2-1; D not certain. The V gene's germline CDR1 is KGHSH and CDR2 LQKENI. CDR3 size: 13 residues. V gave up 3 bases and J gave up 7 bases, with 10 bases separating them.

Ten or more counts support this clonotype. V and J are TRBV4-1 and TRBJ1-1; 7 bases map to TRBD1. The trim removed 6 bases at V and 2 bases at J, leaving 6 bases unmatched. The CDR3 has 14 amino acids. Germline V gene sequence: CDR1 MGHRA, CDR2 YSYEKL. CDR3 nucleotide sequence: TGCGCCAGCAGTACGGGACAGATAAACACTGAAGCTTTCTTT. This sequence encodes CASSTGQINTEAFF.

This clonotype was observed a handful of times. This chain joins TRBV20-1 and TRBJ2-3, with 11 bases that match TRBD2. The CDR3 totals 13 residues. Per the germline V gene, CDR1 is DFQATT and CDR2 is SNEGSKA (reference sequence). V trimming: 8 bases; J trimming: 6 bases; junction bases outside the gene matches: 7. CDR3 loop: CSPTSGSVDTQYF. The CDR3 bases are TGCAGTCCCACTAGCGGGAGTGTCGATACGCAGTATTTT.

This clonotype was seen repeatedly, ten times or more. The genes are TRBV28 and TRBJ1-2, with D unclear. The V gene lost 1 base and the J gene lost 8 bases, with 14 bases spanning the gap. The CDR3 has 14 amino acids. The germline V gene encodes CDR1 MDHEN and CDR2 SYDVKM. The CDR3 DNA is TGTGCCAGCAGTTTATCTTCCCTCGGTTGGGGCTACACCTTC. The encoded protein is CASSLSSLGWGYTF.

The chain combines TRBV24-1 with TRBJ2-1, with 11 nucleotides matching TRBD2. With 5 bases clipped from V and 5 bases from J, the junction kept 4 bases outside the gene matches. This CDR3 has 15 residues. CDR1 is KGHDR, CDR2 SFDVKD, per germline. The CDR3 loop is CATSARLAGHNEQFF. The CDR3 region has the DNA TGTGCCACCAGTGCCCGACTAGCGGGACACAATGAGCAGTTCTTC.

This clonotype was counted many times. The chain uses TRBV12-3 or TRBV12-4 and TRBJ1-5; TRBD1 matches 9 bases. CDR3 size: 16 residues. V shed 6 bases and J 6 bases; nucleotides not matched to a gene: 12. The CDR3 protein is CASSRGTGTIFQPQHF. The CDR3 bases are TGTGCCAGCAGCCGAGGGACAGGGACAATTTTTCAGCCCCAGCATTTT.

There are a few counts of this clonotype. The chain employs TRBV7-9 and TRBJ2-1; 9 positions match TRBD1. Trimming removed 4 bases from V and 5 bases from J; junction bases left unmatched: 9. This CDR3 has 16 amino acids. The germline gives CDR1 SEHNR, CDR2 FQNEAQ (reference sequence). CDR3 loop: CASSSTGGASHNEQFF. The CDR3 nucleotides read TGTGCCAGCAGCTCAACAGGGGGCGCTTCCCACAATGAGCAGTTCTTC.

This clonotype occurred a few times. The rearrangement links TRBV10-3 to TRBJ2-5; 9 bases map to TRBD1. The length of the CDR3 is 14 residues. Germline V gene lookup returns CDR1 ENHRY and CDR2 SYGVKD. V lost 6 bases, J lost 5 bases, and 7 bases stayed unmatched. The CDR3 reads CAIRQGAGGETQYF. The CDR3 bases are TGTGCCATCAGACAGGGGGCCGGAGGGGAGACCCAGTACTTC.

This clonotype occurred a few times. The chain joins TRBV24-1 to TRBJ2-2; 8 bases match TRBD1. CDR3 length: 15 amino acids. With 6 bases clipped from V and 0 bases from J, the junction kept 2 bases outside the gene matches. Germline CDR1 reads KGHDR; CDR2 reads SFDVKD. The CDR3 loop is CATSSGGANTGELFF. The CDR3 DNA reads as TGTGCCACCAGTTCAGGGGGCGCGAACACCGGGGAGCTGTTTTTT.

About this clonotype itself: A much more abundant neighbour one base away suggests this may be a read error. The chain couples TRBV7-3 to TRBJ2-7, with D unresolved. V was shortened by 1 base and J by 0 bases, with 7 bases between the two germline ends. The CDR3 covers 14 residues. From germline, CDR1 is SGHTA and CDR2 FQGTGA. In nucleotides, the CDR3 is TGTGCCAGCAGCTTAAATGGGAACTCCTACGAGCAGTACTTC. Translating gives CASSLNGNSYEQYF.

This clonotype was seen a few times. V gene TRBV28 combines with J gene TRBJ1-2; D ambiguous. Looked up from germline, CDR1 is MDHEN and CDR2 is SYDVKM. This CDR3 is built from 12 residues. V was trimmed by 7 bases and J by 5 bases, leaving 11 bases between them. CDR3 region: CASTAEAYGYTF. The DNA for the CDR3 is TGTGCCAGCACCGCGGAAGCTTATGGCTACACCTTC.

This clonotype has only a few counts. V usage is TRBV30 and J usage is TRBJ2-2; D is undetermined. The CDR3 extends over 13 amino acids. Looked up from germline, CDR1 is GTSNPN and CDR2 is SVGIG (reference sequence). V was clipped by 8 bases and J by 4 bases, with 14 bases between them. The CDR3 protein is CASYLPGTGELFF. CDR3 DNA sequence: TGTGCCAGCTACCTTCCGGGCACCGGGGAGCTGTTTTTT.

In its sample, this clonotype was seen a few times. V and J are TRBV15 and TRBJ2-3; D remains unclear. This CDR3 has 13 amino acids. From germline, CDR1 is LNHNV and CDR2 YYDKDF (reference sequence). V lost 8 bases to trimming and J lost 0 bases, with 9 bases between them. Here the CDR3 reads CATRTPSTDTQYF. The CDR3, as DNA: TGTGCCACCCGTACCCCTAGCACAGATACGCAGTATTTT.

This clonotype showed up many times. V usage is TRBV5-1 and J usage is TRBJ2-1; 7 nucleotides match TRBD2. Germline loops: CDR1 SGHRS, CDR2 YFSETQ. There are 13 residues in the CDR3. Trimming took 0 bases from V and 14 from J; bases not matched to a gene: 8. CDR3 in amino acids: CASSLVGGTNKFF. CDR3 coding DNA: TGCGCCAGCAGCTTGGTAGGCGGGACTAATAAGTTCTTC.

In this sample, this clonotype turned up many times. The gene calls are TRBV7-2 and TRBJ1-5; D remains unclear. Between the trimmed V and J ends, which lost 0 bases and 2 bases, there was a span of 8 bases. Looked up from germline, CDR1 is SGHTA and CDR2 is FQGNSA. The CDR3 is 15 amino acids. DNA of the CDR3: TGTGCCAGCAGCTTAGCTGGCGGGGGCAATCAGCCCCAGCATTTT. Translation gives CASSLAGGGNQPQHF.

In its sample, this clonotype was seen a few times. The chain recombines TRBV12-3 or TRBV12-4 with TRBJ2-5; 8 bases align to TRBD2. This CDR3 has 15 residues. The ends lost 7 bases at V and 2 bases at J; junction bases unmatched: 9. DNA of the CDR3: TGTGCCAGCACTTACCGGGAGGGCCTTCAAGAGACCCAGTACTTC. This codes for CASTYREGLQETQYF.

This clonotype was detected many times. This chain connects TRBV11-3 to TRBJ2-1; D remains unclear. V was pared by 4 bases and J by 5 bases, with 15 bases between. The germline gives CDR1 SGHNT, CDR2 YENEEA. The CDR3 contains 15 residues. This CDR3 reads CASSSPVGNNNEQFF. For the CDR3, the DNA is TGTGCCAGCAGCTCCCCGGTGGGTAACAACAATGAGCAGTTCTTC.

This clonotype was detected ten times or more. The CDR3 DNA is TGTGCCTGGAGTCATACAGGAGGGGACGAGCAGTACTTC. Amino acid sequence: CAWSHTGGDEQYF. V gene TRBV30 combines with J gene TRBJ2-7, with D possibly matching TRBD2 (6 bases). The germline gives CDR1 GTSNPN, CDR2 SVGIG (reference sequence). The V gene lost 2 bases and the J gene lost 5 bases, with 13 bases spanning the gap. CDR3 length: 13 residues.

There are a few counts of this clonotype. The chain couples TRBV5-5 to TRBJ2-1, with 10 nucleotides matching TRBD1. V shed 5 bases, J shed 8 bases, and the junction held 4 bases outside the gene matches. CDR1 is SGHKS and CDR2 is YYEKEE in the germline V gene (reference sequence). CDR3 length: 13 amino acids. The CDR3, as DNA: TGTGCCAGCAGGCCCGGGACAGGGGATGAGCAGTTCTTC. It codes for CASRPGTGDEQFF.

This clonotype was seen ten or more times. The rearrangement joins TRBV5-5 to TRBJ1-6; D unclear. Germline loops: CDR1 SGHKS, CDR2 YYEKEE (reference sequence). With 4 bases removed from V and 7 bases from J, the gap between germline ends came to 12 bases. The CDR3 covers 14 residues. The CDR3 sequence is CASSVYSGNSPLHF. CDR3 in DNA: TGTGCCAGCAGCGTTTACTCTGGGAATTCACCCCTCCACTTT.

This clonotype was observed at least ten times. The chain employs TRBV27 and TRBJ2-3; 13 bases map to TRBD2. CDR1 is MNHEY and CDR2 is SMNVEV in the germline V gene (reference sequence). CDR3 length equals 14 residues. The ends lost 6 bases at V and 7 bases at J; junction bases unmatched: 4. The CDR3 loop reads CASSTSGRGNTQYF. The CDR3 DNA reads TGTGCCAGCAGCACTAGCGGGAGGGGAAATACGCAGTATTTT.

The J gene is TRBJ1-2, the V gene TRBV4-1; D call uncertain. Germline CDR1 reads MGHRA; CDR2 reads YSYEKL. Trimming stripped 1 base from V and 5 bases from J, with 14 bases between. This CDR3 has 15 amino acids. Written as DNA, the CDR3 is TGCGCCAGCAGCCAAGCGCTTACAGCCGGGTATGGCTACACCTTC. Translating it yields CASSQALTAGYGYTF.